The rows below give T cell receptor beta chains drawn from one sample of a study of blood T cell repertoires in COVID-19. Here immunoSEQ multiplex PCR was the method, and the copy in TCRdb shows in-frame clones only, minus some. The table lists around 20,000 clones, 85% to 90% of them singletons. The specimen sequenced was peripheral blood. Source of these receptors: a woman aged 60 to 75 with active COVID-19. Both conserved end residues are part of each CDR3. D genes are given only for firm matches. Clone sizes are given selectively: once, few, many, or a class where the clone is expanded.

CDR3,DNA,V,size,D,J
CASGTSGGAGNEQFF,TGTGCCAGCGGGACTAGCGGGGGGGCCGGTAATGAGCAGTTCTTC,TRBV14,.,TRBD2,TRBJ2-1
CASRPTTGSLGAQHF,TGTGCCAGCAGGCCTACGACAGGCAGTTTAGGGGCCCAGCATTTT,TRBV6-5,once,.,TRBJ1-5
CASSLAFGLPGVFEQYF,TGTGCCAGCAGCCTTGCATTCGGACTGCCAGGGGTGTTTGAGCAGTACTTC,TRBV3-1/TRBV3-2,.,.,TRBJ2-7
CASSPLDLVPNSPLHF,TGTGCCAGCAGTCCCCTTGATTTAGTCCCAAATTCACCCCTCCACTTT,TRBV27,.,.,TRBJ1-6
CASSGGGTNSNQPQHF,TGTGCCAGCTCGGGAGGGGGGACGAATAGCAATCAGCCCCAGCATTTT,TRBV18,.,.,TRBJ1-5
CASSDDGGRVEQYF,TGTGCCAGTAGCGACGATGGAGGGCGGGTCGAGCAGTACTTC,TRBV19,.,.,TRBJ2-7
CASSFGGANEQFF,TGTGCCAGCAGCTTCGGGGGGGCCAATGAGCAGTTCTTC,TRBV7-2,.,TRBD2,TRBJ2-1
CASSSLGGSPLHF,TGTGCCAGCAGTTCCCTCGGCGGGTCACCCCTCCACTTT,TRBV7-9,.,.,TRBJ1-6
CASSEAGQGPLNTIYF,TGTGCCAGCAGTGAAGCGGGACAGGGGCCCCTGAACACCATATATTTT,TRBV6-1,.,TRBD1,TRBJ1-3
CASRSGTADTEAFF,TGTGCCAGCAGGTCCGGGACAGCGGACACTGAAGCTTTCTTT,TRBV11-2,.,TRBD1,TRBJ1-1
CASSPELSSYNEQFF,TGCGCCAGCAGCCCCGAACTGAGCTCCTACAATGAGCAGTTCTTC,TRBV5-1,.,.,TRBJ2-1
CASSLFCGGEMGEQYF,TGTGCCAGCAGCTTATTCTGCGGGGGAGAAATGGGCGAGCAGTACTTC,TRBV7-6,.,TRBD2,TRBJ2-7
CASRKTGKDYGYTF,TGTGCCAGTAGGAAAACAGGGAAGGACTATGGCTACACCTTC,TRBV19,once,.,TRBJ1-2
CASSRTGIMNTEAFF,TGCGCCAGCAGTCGGACAGGAATCATGAACACTGAAGCTTTCTTT,TRBV5-1,.,TRBD1,TRBJ1-1
CASSPFEQGRTDTQYF,TGTGCCAGCAGCCCCTTCGAGCAGGGTCGCACAGATACGCAGTATTTT,TRBV13,.,.,TRBJ2-3
CASSETRGRTVREFF,TGTGCCAGCAGTGAAACGCGGGGGAGGACGGTTCGGGAGTTCTTC,TRBV6-1,.,TRBD2,TRBJ2-1
CASSSTTGQSYGYTF,TGTGCCAGCAGCTCGACCACGGGACAGAGCTATGGCTACACCTTC,TRBV5-4,.,TRBD1,TRBJ1-2
CASSLRGGANQPQHF,TGTGCCAGCAGCTTAAGGGGAGGGGCAAATCAGCCCCAGCATTTT,TRBV7-2,.,.,TRBJ1-5
CASPSGVTDTQYF,TGTGCCAGCCCTAGCGGGGTCACAGATACGCAGTATTTT,TRBV2,.,TRBD2,TRBJ2-3
CASSIRGRNEKLFF,TGTGCCAGTAGTATCAGGGGGCGGAATGAAAAACTGTTTTTT,TRBV19,.,TRBD1,TRBJ1-4
CASSYSILGGEQYF,TGTGCCAGCAGTTACTCGATTTTAGGAGGGGAGCAGTACTTC,TRBV6-5,.,.,TRBJ2-7
CASSAGQPRAGELFF,TGCGCCAGCAGCGCGGGACAGCCGAGGGCCGGGGAGCTGTTTTTT,TRBV5-1,.,.,TRBJ2-2
CASSSGTTGANVLTF,TGTGCCAGCAGTTCCGGGACAACTGGGGCCAACGTCCTGACTTTC,TRBV6-5,.,.,TRBJ2-6
CASRARVGADTQYF,TGTGCCAGCAGAGCTCGGGTGGGAGCAGATACGCAGTATTTT,TRBV2,.,.,TRBJ2-3
CASSFGVQTEAFF,TGTGCCAGCAGCTTCGGGGTTCAGACTGAAGCTTTCTTT,TRBV5-5,.,.,TRBJ1-1
CASSLKGRGQETQYF,TGTGCCAGCAGCTTGAAAGGACGGGGCCAAGAGACCCAGTACTTC,TRBV5-6,.,.,TRBJ2-5
CASSAGGPADTQYF,TGTGCCAGCAGTGCGGGGGGGCCCGCAGATACGCAGTATTTT,TRBV2,.,TRBD2,TRBJ2-3
CASSPGGANVLTF,TGTGCCAGCAGCCCAGGGGGGGCCAACGTCCTGACTTTC,TRBV7-3,.,.,TRBJ2-6
CASSVASANNEQFF,TGTGCCAGCAGCGTAGCATCCGCTAACAATGAGCAGTTCTTC,TRBV9,.,.,TRBJ2-1
CASSSLAERGTGELFF,TGCGCCAGCAGCTCCCTAGCGGAGAGGGGGACCGGGGAGCTGTTTTTT,TRBV5-1,.,.,TRBJ2-2
CASRPPGRGSYEQYF,TGTGCCAGCAGGCCCCCCGGCCGGGGCTCCTACGAGCAGTACTTC,TRBV6-5,.,.,TRBJ2-7
CASSEVGYGTYEQYF,TGTGCCAGCAGTGAAGTCGGGTACGGAACCTACGAGCAGTACTTC,TRBV6-1,.,.,TRBJ2-7
CASSFNVDTQYF,TGTGCCAGCAGCTTTAATGTCGATACGCAGTATTTT,TRBV11-1,.,.,TRBJ2-3
CATPPGRRVPGTDTQYF,TGTGCCACCCCTCCGGGTCGGCGGGTCCCTGGCACAGATACGCAGTATTTT,TRBV24-1,.,.,TRBJ2-3
CASSHGTSGDTQYF,TGTGCCAGCAGCCATGGGACTAGCGGGGATACGCAGTATTTT,TRBV11-3,.,TRBD2,TRBJ2-3
CASSADTPNTEAFF,TGTGCCAGCAGCGCGGACACCCCGAACACTGAAGCTTTCTTT,TRBV5-6,.,.,TRBJ1-1
CATSTTGQGVSGANVLTF,TGTGCCACCAGCACAACGGGACAGGGGGTTTCTGGGGCCAACGTCCTGACTTTC,TRBV15,.,TRBD1,TRBJ2-6
CASSIRQGAKNIQYF,TGTGCCAGTAGTATCCGACAGGGGGCGAAAAACATTCAGTACTTC,TRBV19,.,TRBD1,TRBJ2-4
CASTTSSGANVLTF,TGTGCCAGCACAACCAGCTCTGGGGCCAACGTCCTGACTTTC,TRBV2,.,.,TRBJ2-6
CASSQAGGHTEAFF,TGTGCCAGCAGCCAGGCGGGAGGGCACACTGAAGCTTTCTTT,TRBV6-5,.,.,TRBJ1-1
CASSPYEATGELFF,TGTGCCAGCTCACCATATGAGGCCACCGGGGAGCTGTTTTTT,TRBV18,.,.,TRBJ2-2
CASSFDSGGGADTQYF,TGTGCCAGCAGCTTCGATAGCGGGGGAGGGGCAGATACGCAGTATTTT,TRBV13,.,TRBD2,TRBJ2-3
CSASARNRKGIKPQHF,TGCAGTGCTAGTGCCAGAAACAGGAAGGGGATCAAGCCCCAGCATTTT,TRBV20-1,.,.,TRBJ1-5
CASSTLGTGSPNEQFF,TGTGCCAGCTCAACACTTGGGACAGGGAGCCCCAATGAGCAGTTCTTC,TRBV18,.,TRBD1,TRBJ2-1
CASSQGRTGGYGYTF,TGTGCCAGCAGCCAAGGCAGGACAGGGGGCTATGGCTACACCTTC,TRBV3-1/TRBV3-2,.,TRBD1,TRBJ1-2
CSARQTLAKNIQYF,TGCAGCGCCCGACAGACACTAGCCAAAAACATTCAGTACTTC,TRBV29-1,.,.,TRBJ2-4
CASSLGTGGETQYF,TGCGCCAGCAGCTTGGGGACAGGGGGTGAGACCCAGTACTTC,TRBV5-1,.,TRBD1,TRBJ2-5
CASRSTRGTYEQYF,TGTGCCAGCCGCTCAACCAGGGGGACCTACGAGCAGTACTTC,TRBV3-1/TRBV3-2,once,TRBD1,TRBJ2-7
CASSPDRGQPQHF,TGCGCCAGCAGCCCGGACAGGGGTCAGCCCCAGCATTTT,TRBV5-1,.,TRBD1,TRBJ1-5
CASSSAGQETQYF,TGTGCCAGCAGCTCGGCGGGGCAAGAGACCCAGTACTTC,TRBV5-4,.,.,TRBJ2-5
CATSPTGYSNQPQHF,TGTGCCACCAGCCCGACAGGGTATAGCAATCAGCCCCAGCATTTT,TRBV24-1,.,TRBD1,TRBJ1-5
CASSAGGRGPYYGYTF,TGTGCCAGCAGTGCGGGCGGCAGGGGGCCGTACTATGGCTACACCTTC,TRBV2,.,TRBD1,TRBJ1-2